The clone carrying this T cell receptor beta chain has a single count. Germline V gene data show CDR1 as LNHDA and CDR2 as SQIVND (reference sequence). The CDR3 spans 15 residues. V was shortened by 3 bases and J by 1 base, with 12 bases between the two germline ends. The data derive from a study of blood T cell repertoires in COVID-19. Across the study: PBMCs, B-cell-depleted T cells, or T cells were the source of the cDNA or gDNA that made up the material.

Method: immunoSEQ multiplex PCR; TCRdb's copy keeps in-frame clones and lacks some. The sample has around 250,000 clones; about 82% are singletons. The clonotype comes from a woman older than 75 with COVID-19, enrolled during active disease. The sample consisted of peripheral blood. The chain combines TRBV19 with TRBJ1-1; possible D gene TRBD1, 6 bases. CDR3 nucleotides: TGTGCCAGTAGTATTATGGGACAATCGAACACTGAAGCTTTCTTT. Translating gives CASSIMGQSNTEAFF.